This TCR beta chain emerged from a study of T cell changes during pregnancy in multiple sclerosis. V lost 4 bases and J lost 5; bases outside the gene matches: 8. CDR3 size: 16 residues. The germline gives CDR1 MNHEY, CDR2 SMNVEV (reference sequence). Using immunoSEQ multiplex PCR, the repertoire was profiled, and TCRdb retains in-frame clones only, with some absent. This sample has 55,000 to 70,000 clones, with over 80% found just once. This receptor was identified in a female donor in good health, enrolled as a control in a pregnancy study. Sequenced here: CD8+ T cells from peripheral blood mononuclear cells, sampled in the third trimester of pregnancy. J is TRBJ2-2 and V is TRBV27; TRBD2 aligns across 9 bases. In nucleotides, the CDR3 is TGTGCCAGCAGTTCCCGGGGAGCGGGGGGAACCGGGGAGCTGTTTTTT. Its protein product is CASSSRGAGGTGELFF.